This paragraph covers one TCR beta chain sequence. The antigen remains undetermined. These data come from a study of OX40 agonist ivuxolimab in advanced cancers. On the study more broadly: Averaging roughly 60 years in age, with a range of about 20 to 90, the cohort was 65% to 85% male. The study, taken as a whole, reports: No antigen was identified for the clonally expanded peripheral T cells. Some nonresponders also had low normalized T-cell clonal expansion. The study found that CD8+ T cells averaged more expanded clones than CD4+.

Assay: immunoSEQ multiplex PCR; the TCRdb copy retains only in-frame clones and omits some. The sample includes 67,000 or so clones, 70% to 90% seen only once; the top ten take 3% to 4%. V was shortened by 1 base and J by 0 bases, with 13 bases between the two germline ends. The CDR3 totals 16 residues. Germline CDR1 and CDR2: SGHAT and FQNNGV. The receptor was derived from an adult with an advanced solid tumor such as melanoma, head and neck, liver or kidney cancer. Sequenced material: CD4+ or CD8+ T cells sorted from blood, taken in a trial of the OX40 agonist ivuxolimab. The chain carries TRBV11-2 and TRBJ2-7; tentative D call: TRBD1 (5 bases). The CDR3 region has the DNA TGTGCCAGCAGCTTAGCAGCAGGGCTCAGCTCCTACGAGCAGTACTTC. It translates to CASSLAAGLSSYEQYF. The entire variable domain, with the rest obtained from reference TRBV11-2 and TRBJ2-7, is as follows: EAGVAQSPRYKIIEKRQSVAFWCNPISGHATLYWYQQILGQGPKLLIQFQNNGVVDDSQLPKDRFSAERLKGVDSTLKIQPAKLEDSAVYLCASSLAAGLSSYEQYFGPGTRLTVT.